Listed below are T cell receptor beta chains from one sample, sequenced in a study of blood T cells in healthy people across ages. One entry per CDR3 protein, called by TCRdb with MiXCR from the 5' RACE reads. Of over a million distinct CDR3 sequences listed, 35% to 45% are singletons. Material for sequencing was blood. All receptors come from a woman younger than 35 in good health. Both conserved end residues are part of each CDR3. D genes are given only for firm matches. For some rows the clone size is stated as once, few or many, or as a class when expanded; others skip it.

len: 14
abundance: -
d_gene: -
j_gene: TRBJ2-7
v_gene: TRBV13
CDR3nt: TGTGCCAGCAGCTCCCCCAAGGCAGGGGACGAGCAGTACTTC
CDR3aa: CASSSPKAGDEQYF

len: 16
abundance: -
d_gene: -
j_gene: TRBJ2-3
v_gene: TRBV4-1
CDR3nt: TGCGCCAGCAGCCAAGATAGCGGTACCAGGGCAGATACGCAGTATTTT
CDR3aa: CASSQDSGTRADTQYF

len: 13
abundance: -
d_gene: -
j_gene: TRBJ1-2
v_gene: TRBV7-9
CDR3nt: TGTGCCAGCAGCCCCCTGCTCAGCTATGGCTACACCTTC
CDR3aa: CASSPLLSYGYTF

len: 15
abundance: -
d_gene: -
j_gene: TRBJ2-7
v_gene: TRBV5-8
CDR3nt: TGTGCCAGCAGCTCTTACGGTTTTCGAAACTACGAGCAGTACTTC
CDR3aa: CASSSYGFRNYEQYF

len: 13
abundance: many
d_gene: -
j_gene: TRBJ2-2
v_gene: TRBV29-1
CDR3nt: TGCAGCGTTGGGGGCTTGAACACCGGGGAGCTGTTTTTT
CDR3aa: CSVGGLNTGELFF

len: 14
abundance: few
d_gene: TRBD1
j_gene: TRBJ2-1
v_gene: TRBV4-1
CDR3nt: TGCGCCTGCAGGGGGGACAGGGACCTGAATGAGCAGTTCTTC
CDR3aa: CACRGDRDLNEQFF

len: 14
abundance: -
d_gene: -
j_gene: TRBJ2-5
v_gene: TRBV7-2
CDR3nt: TGTGCCAGCAGCTTAAGTTACGGACAAGGGACCCAGTACTTC
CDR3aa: CASSLSYGQGTQYF

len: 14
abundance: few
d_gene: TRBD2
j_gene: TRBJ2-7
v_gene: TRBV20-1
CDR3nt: TGCAGTGCTGGTAGCGCGGGAGGGCCCTACGAGCAGTACTTC
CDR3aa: CSAGSAGGPYEQYF

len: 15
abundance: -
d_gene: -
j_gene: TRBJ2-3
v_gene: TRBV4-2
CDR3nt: TGTGCCAGCAGCCAAGAGGTAGCGGAGGCAGATACGCAGTATTTT
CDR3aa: CASSQEVAEADTQYF

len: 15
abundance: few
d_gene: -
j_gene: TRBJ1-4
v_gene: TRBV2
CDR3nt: TGTGCCAGCAGTACTTCCTACGTAGGCGATGAAAAACTGTTTTTT
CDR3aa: CASSTSYVGDEKLFF

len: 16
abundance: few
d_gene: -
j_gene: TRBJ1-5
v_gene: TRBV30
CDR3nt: TGTGCCTATCTACCAAGAGGACAGAATAGCAATCAGCCCCAGCATTTT
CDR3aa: CAYLPRGQNSNQPQHF

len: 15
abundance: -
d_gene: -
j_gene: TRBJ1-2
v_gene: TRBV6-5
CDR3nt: TGTGCCAGCAGTTCCGTGGTTCGGGCTAACTATGGCTACACCTTC
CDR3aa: CASSSVVRANYGYTF

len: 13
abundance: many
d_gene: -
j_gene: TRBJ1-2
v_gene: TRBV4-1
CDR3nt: TGCGCCAGCAGCTCCCAAGGGTCCTATGGCTACACCTTC
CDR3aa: CASSSQGSYGYTF

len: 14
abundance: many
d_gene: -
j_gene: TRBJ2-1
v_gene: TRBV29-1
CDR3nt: TGCAGCGTTATTGTTGAGAGCTCCTACAATGAGCAGTTCTTC
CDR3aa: CSVIVESSYNEQFF

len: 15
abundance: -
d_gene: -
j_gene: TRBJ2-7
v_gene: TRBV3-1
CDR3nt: TGTGCCAGCAGCCAGAGACAGGTGCTTCCCTACGAGCAGTACTTC
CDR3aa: CASSQRQVLPYEQYF

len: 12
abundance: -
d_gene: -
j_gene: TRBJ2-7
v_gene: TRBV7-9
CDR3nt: TGTGCCAGCAGCTTAATCAGCGACGAGCAGTACTTC
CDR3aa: CASSLISDEQYF

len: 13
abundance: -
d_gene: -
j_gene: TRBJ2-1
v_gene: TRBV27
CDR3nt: TGTGCCAGCAGTTTCGGGACGCCCCTCGCGCAGTTCTTC
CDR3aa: CASSFGTPLAQFF

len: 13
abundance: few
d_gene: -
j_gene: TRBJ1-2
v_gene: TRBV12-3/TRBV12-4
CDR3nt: TGTGCCAGCAGCCCTGGGGACTCTTGGGGCTACACCTTC
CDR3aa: CASSPGDSWGYTF

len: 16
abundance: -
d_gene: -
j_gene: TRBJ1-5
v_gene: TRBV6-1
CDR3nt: TGTGCCAGCAGTGAAGCTGGCCCCGCTAGCAATCAGCCCCAGCATTTT
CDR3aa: CASSEAGPASNQPQHF

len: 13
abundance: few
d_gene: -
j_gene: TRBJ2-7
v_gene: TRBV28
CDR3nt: TGTGCCAGCAGGCCTCCTGTATACTACGAGCAGTACTTC
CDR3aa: CASRPPVYYEQYF

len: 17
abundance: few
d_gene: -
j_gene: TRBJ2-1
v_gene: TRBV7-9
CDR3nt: TGTGCCAGCAGCCCAGCGGGACACCCCGGAGGGTCCAATGAGCAGTTCTTC
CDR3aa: CASSPAGHPGGSNEQFF

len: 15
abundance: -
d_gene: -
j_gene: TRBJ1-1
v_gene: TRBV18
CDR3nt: TGTGCCAGCTCCCGCGGGCAGCCCTCGATCACTGAAGCTTTCTTT
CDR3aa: CASSRGQPSITEAFF

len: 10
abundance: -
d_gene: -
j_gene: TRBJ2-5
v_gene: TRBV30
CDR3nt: TGTGCCTGGAGAATAACTGAGCAGTACTTC
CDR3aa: CAWRITEQYF

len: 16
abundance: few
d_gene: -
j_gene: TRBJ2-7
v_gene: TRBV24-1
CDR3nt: TGTGCCACCAGTGCCGCTAGGGGCATAAGCTCCTACGAGCAGTACTTC
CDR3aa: CATSAARGISSYEQYF

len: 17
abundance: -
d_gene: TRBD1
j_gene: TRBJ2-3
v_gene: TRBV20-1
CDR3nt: TGCAGTGCTACGCTTACATCCGGGACAGGGAGCACAGATACGCAGTATTTT
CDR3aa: CSATLTSGTGSTDTQYF

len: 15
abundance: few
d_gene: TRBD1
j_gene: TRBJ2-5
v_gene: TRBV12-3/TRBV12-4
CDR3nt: TGTGCCAGCAGTTTCCGGACAGGGATCCACAATGAGCAGTACTTC
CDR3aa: CASSFRTGIHNEQYF

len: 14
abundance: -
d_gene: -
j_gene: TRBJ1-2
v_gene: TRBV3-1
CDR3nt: TGTGCCAGCAGCCAAAGGGGGACACTTGATGGCTACACCTTC
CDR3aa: CASSQRGTLDGYTF

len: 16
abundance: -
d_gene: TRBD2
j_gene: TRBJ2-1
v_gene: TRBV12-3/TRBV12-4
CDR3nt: TGTGCCAGCAGGCTGGCAGGCCTAGCGGGTGGGAGTGAGCAGTTCTTC
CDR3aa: CASRLAGLAGGSEQFF

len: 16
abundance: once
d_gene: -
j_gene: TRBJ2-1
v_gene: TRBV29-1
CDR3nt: TGCAGCGTCGAAGGGGGAGGGCCTCCTAATGACAATGAGCAGTTCTTC
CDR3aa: CSVEGGGPPNDNEQFF

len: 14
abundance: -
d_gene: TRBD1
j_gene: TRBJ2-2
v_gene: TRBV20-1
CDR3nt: TGCAGTGCAACCGGGACAGTCAACACCGGGGAGCTGTTTTTT
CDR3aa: CSATGTVNTGELFF

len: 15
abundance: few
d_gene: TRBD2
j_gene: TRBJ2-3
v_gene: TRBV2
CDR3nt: TGTGCCAGCAGTAGGACTAGGGAGCCCACAGATACGCAGTATTTT
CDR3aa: CASSRTREPTDTQYF

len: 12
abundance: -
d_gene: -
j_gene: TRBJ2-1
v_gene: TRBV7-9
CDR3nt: TGTGCCAGCAGCTTAGGGTTGGGAACGCAGTTCTTC
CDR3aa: CASSLGLGTQFF

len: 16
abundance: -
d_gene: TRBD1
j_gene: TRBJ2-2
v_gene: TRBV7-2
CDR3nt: TGTGCCAGCAGTGAACAGGGGGCGGCGAACACCGGGGAGCTGTTTTTT
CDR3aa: CASSEQGAANTGELFF

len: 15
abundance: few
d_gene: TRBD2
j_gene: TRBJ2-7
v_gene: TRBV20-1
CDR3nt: TGCAGTGCTAGAGATCTAACTAGCGGGGCCTACGAGCAGTACTTC
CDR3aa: CSARDLTSGAYEQYF

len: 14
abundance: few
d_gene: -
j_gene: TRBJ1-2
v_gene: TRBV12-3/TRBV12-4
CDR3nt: TGTGCCAGCAGTTTAATGGTTTCTAACTATGGCTACACCTTC
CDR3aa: CASSLMVSNYGYTF

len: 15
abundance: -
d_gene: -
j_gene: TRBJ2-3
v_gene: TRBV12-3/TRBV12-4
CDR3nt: TGTGCCAGCAGTTTAGCGACGGGTAGAGCAGATACGCAGTATTTT
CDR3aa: CASSLATGRADTQYF

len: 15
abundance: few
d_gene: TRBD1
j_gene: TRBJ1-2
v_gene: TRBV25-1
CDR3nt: TGTGCCAGCAGTGATCGGAGACAGGGTGTCTATGGCTACACCTTC
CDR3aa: CASSDRRQGVYGYTF

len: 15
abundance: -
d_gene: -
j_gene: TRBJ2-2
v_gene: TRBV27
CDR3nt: TGTGCCAGCAGCCCTCGGGAAGTCAACACCGGGGAGCTGTTTTTT
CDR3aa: CASSPREVNTGELFF

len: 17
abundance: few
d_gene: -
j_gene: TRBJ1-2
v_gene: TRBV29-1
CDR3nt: TGCAGCGTTGAAGGGTCATTGGGGGGAGGAGCGGCCTATGGCTACACCTTC
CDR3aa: CSVEGSLGGGAAYGYTF

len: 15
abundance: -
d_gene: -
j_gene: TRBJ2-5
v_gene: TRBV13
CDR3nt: TGTGCCAGCAACCTCCGAGGGGCTAACCAAGAGACCCAGTACTTC
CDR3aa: CASNLRGANQETQYF

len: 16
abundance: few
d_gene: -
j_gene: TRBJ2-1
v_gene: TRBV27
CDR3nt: TGTGCCAGCAGTTCTATGGGACAAAGCTCCTACAATGAGCAGTTCTTC
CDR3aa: CASSSMGQSSYNEQFF

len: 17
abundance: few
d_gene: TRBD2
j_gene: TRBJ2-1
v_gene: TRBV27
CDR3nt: TGTGCCAGCAGTTCCCCTCCAGCGGGGGCCTGGTCCAATGAGCAGTTCTTC
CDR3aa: CASSSPPAGAWSNEQFF

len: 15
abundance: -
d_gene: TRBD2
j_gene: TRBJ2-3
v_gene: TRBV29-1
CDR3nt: TGCAGCGTTGAATATAGCGGGGGGAGCACAGATGCGCAGTATTTT
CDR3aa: CSVEYSGGSTDAQYF

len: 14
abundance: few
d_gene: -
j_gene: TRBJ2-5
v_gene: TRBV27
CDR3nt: TGTGCCAGCAGTTTATCGGAGGGTAGGCAGGGTTGGTACTTC
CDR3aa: CASSLSEGRQGWYF

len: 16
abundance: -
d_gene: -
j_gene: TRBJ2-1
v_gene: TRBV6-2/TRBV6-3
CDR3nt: TGTGCCAGCAGTTACGTCAGGTTCATCTCCCACAATGAGCAGTTCTTC
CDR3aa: CASSYVRFISHNEQFF

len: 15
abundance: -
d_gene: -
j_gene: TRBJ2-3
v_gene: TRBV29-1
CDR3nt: TGCAGCGGGGACACAGGGATCACTAGCACAGATACGCAGTATTTT
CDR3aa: CSGDTGITSTDTQYF

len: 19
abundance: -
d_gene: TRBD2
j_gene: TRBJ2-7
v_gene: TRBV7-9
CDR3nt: TGTGCCAGCGGGACGGGGAGAAGCGGGCGGGAGACCCAATACAATGAGCAGTACTTC
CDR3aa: CASGTGRSGRETQYNEQYF

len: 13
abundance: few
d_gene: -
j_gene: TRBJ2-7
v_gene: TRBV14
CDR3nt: TGTGCCAGCAGCCAAGATTCCAGCCACGAGCAGTACTTC
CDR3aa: CASSQDSSHEQYF

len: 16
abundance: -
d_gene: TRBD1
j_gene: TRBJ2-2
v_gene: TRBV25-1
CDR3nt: TGTGCCAGCAGAGCAAAAGGGACAGGGTTAACCGGGGAGCTGTTTTTT
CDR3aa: CASRAKGTGLTGELFF

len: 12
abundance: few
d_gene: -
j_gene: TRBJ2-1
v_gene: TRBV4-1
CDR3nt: TGCGCCAGCAGGGAAGGGGGTAATGAGCAGTTCTTC
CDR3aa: CASREGGNEQFF

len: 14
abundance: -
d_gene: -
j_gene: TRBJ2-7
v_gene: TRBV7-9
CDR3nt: TGTGCCAGCAGCCCCCGTGTAGGGCCGTACGAGCAGTACTTC
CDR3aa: CASSPRVGPYEQYF

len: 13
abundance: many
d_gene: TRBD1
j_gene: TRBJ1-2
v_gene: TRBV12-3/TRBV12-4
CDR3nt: TGTGCCAGCAGCCCGACAGGGACAAGGGGCTACACCTTC
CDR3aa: CASSPTGTRGYTF

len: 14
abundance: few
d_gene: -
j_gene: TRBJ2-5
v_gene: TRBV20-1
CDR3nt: TGCAGTGCTAGAGTGGGGGGGCCGTCAGAGACCCAGTACTTC
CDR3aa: CSARVGGPSETQYF

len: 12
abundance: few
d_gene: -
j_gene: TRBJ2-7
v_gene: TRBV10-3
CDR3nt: TGTGCCATCAGTTGGGACACCTACGAGCAGTACTTC
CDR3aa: CAISWDTYEQYF